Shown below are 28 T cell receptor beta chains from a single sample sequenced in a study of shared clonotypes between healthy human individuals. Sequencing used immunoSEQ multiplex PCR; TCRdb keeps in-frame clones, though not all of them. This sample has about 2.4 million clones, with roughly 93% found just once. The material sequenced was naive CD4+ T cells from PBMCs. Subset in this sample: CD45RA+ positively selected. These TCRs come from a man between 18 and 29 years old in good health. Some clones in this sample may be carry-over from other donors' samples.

The CDR3 DNA reads as TGTGCCAGCAGTGAAGGGGGGATTGCCGAGCAGTACTTC. It encodes CASSEGGIAEQYF. The chain combines TRBV6-1 with TRBJ2-7; possibly TRBD1 or TRBD2 for D (5 bases each). The V and J ends lost 1 base and 6 bases respectively, with 10 bases between them. The germline gives CDR1 MNHNS, CDR2 SASEGT. The CDR3 loop spans 13 amino acids.

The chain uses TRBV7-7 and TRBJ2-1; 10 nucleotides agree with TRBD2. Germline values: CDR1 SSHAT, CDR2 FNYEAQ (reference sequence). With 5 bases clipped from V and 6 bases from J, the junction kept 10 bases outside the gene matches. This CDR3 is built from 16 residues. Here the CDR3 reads CASSPTPSGRANEQFF. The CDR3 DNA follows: TGTGCCAGCAGCCCCACTCCCAGCGGGAGGGCCAATGAGCAGTTCTTC.

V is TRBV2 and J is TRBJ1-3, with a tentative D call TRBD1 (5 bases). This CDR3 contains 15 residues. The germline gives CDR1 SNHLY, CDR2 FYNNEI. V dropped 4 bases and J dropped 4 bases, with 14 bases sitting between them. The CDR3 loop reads CASSVASQGGNTIYF. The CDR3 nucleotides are TGTGCCAGCAGTGTTGCGTCTCAGGGAGGAAACACCATATATTTT.

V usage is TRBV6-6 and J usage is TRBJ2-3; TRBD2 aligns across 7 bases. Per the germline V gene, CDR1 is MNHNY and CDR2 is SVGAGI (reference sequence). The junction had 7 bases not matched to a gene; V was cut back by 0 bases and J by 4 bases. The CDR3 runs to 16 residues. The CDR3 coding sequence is TGTGCCAGCAGTTACTCGATGCGCGGGAGTCCAGATACGCAGTATTTT. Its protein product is CASSYSMRGSPDTQYF.

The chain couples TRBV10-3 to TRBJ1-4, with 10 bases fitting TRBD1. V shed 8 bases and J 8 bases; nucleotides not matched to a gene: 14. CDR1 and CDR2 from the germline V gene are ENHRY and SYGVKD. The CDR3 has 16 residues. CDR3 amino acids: CAIGGDRGRVKEKLFF. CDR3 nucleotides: TGTGCCATCGGAGGGGACAGGGGACGAGTCAAAGAAAAACTGTTTTTT.

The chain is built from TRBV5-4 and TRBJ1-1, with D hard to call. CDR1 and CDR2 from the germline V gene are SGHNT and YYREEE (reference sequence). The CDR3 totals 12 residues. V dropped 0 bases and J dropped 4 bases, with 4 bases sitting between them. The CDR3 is CASSLGATEAFF. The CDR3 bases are TGTGCCAGCAGCTTGGGGGCCACTGAAGCTTTCTTT.

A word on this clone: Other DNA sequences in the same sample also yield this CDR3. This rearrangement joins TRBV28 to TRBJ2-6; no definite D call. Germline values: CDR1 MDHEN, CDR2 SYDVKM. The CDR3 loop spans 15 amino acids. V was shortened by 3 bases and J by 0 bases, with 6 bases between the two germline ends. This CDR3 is CASSLPGSGANVLTF. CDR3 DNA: TGTGCCAGCAGTTTGCCGGGCTCTGGGGCCAACGTCCTGACTTTC.

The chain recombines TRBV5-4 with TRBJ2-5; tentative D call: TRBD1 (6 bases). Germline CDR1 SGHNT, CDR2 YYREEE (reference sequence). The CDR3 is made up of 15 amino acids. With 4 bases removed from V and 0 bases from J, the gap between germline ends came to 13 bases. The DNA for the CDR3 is TGTGCCAGCAGCCCCCGAGGGGGAAACCAAGAGACCCAGTACTTC. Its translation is CASSPRGGNQETQYF.

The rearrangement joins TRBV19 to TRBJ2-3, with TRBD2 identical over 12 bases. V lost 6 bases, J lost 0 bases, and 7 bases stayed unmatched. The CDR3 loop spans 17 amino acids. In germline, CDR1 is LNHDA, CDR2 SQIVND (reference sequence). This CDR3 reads CASRAELAGGSTDTQYF. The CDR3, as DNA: TGTGCCAGTAGAGCCGAACTAGCGGGAGGCAGCACAGATACGCAGTATTTT. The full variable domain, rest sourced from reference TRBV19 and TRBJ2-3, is DGGITQSPKYLFRKEGQNVTLSCEQNLNHDAMYWYRQDPGQGLRLIYYSQIVNDFQKGDIAEGYSVSREKKESFPLTVTSAQKNPTAFYLCASRAELAGGSTDTQYFGPGTRLTVL.

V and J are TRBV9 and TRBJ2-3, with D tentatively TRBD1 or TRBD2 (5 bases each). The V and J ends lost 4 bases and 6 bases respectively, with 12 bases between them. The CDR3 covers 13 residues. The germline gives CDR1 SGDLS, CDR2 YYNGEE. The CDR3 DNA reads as TGTGCCAGCAGCTCCGTTGGGACCGATACGCAGTATTTT. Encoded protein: CASSSVGTDTQYF.

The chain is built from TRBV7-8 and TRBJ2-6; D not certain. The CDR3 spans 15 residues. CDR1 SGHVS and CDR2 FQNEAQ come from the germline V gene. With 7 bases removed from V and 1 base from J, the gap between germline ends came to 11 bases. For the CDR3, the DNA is TGTGCCAGCACGCGTTTTTCATCTGGGGCCAACGTCCTGACTTTC. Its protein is CASTRFSSGANVLTF.

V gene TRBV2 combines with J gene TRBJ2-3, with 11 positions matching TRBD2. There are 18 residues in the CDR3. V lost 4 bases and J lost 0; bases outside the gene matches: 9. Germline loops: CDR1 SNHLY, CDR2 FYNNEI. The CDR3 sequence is CASSGGLAEGSSTDTQYF. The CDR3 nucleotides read TGTGCCAGCAGTGGGGGACTAGCGGAGGGGTCTAGCACAGATACGCAGTATTTT. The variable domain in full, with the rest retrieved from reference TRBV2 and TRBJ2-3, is EPEVTQTPSHQVTQMGQEVILRCVPISNHLYFYWYRQILGQKVEFLVSFYNNEISEKSEIFDDQFSVERPDGSNFTLKIRSTKLEDSAMYFCASSGGLAEGSSTDTQYFGPGTRLTVL.

Written as DNA, the CDR3 is TGCGCCAGCAGCCCTCACCCGGACAGGAACTACGAGCAGTACTTC. Amino acid sequence: CASSPHPDRNYEQYF. The rearrangement uses TRBV5-1 and TRBJ2-7, with TRBD1 matching 7 bases. Germline loops: CDR1 SGHRS, CDR2 YFSETQ. The CDR3 runs to 15 residues. V gave up 4 bases and J gave up 3 bases; unmatched junction bases: 10.

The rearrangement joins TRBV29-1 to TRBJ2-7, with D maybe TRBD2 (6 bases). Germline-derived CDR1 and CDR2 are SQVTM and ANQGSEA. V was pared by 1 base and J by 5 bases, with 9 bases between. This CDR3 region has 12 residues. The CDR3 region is CSVEGWRDEQYF. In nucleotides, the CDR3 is TGCAGCGTTGAAGGGTGGAGGGACGAGCAGTACTTC.

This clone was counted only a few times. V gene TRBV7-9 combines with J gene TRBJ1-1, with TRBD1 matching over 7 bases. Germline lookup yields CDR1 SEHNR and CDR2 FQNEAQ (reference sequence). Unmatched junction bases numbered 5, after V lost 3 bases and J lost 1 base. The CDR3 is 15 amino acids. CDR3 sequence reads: CASSLGTAWNTEAFF. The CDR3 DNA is TGTGCCAGCAGCTTGGGGACAGCGTGGAACACTGAAGCTTTCTTT.

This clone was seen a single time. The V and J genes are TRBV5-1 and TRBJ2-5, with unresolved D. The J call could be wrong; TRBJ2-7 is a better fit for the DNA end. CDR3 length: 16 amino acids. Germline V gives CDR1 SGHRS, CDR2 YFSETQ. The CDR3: CASSSTSKDLSYEQYF. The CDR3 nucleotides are TGCGCCAGCAGCTCAACATCGAAAGACCTCTCCTACGAGCAGTACTTC.

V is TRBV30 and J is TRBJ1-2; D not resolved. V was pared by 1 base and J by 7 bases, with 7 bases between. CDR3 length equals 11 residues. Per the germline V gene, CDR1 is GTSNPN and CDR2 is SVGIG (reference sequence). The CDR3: CAWSGGIGYTF. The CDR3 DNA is TGTGCCTGGAGTGGCGGAATTGGCTACACCTTC.

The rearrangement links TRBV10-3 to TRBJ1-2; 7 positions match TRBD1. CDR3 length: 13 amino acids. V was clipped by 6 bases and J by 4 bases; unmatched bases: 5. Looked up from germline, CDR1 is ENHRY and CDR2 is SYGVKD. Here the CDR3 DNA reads TGTGCCATCAGGGGGGACAGCAGCTATGGCTACACCTTC. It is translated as CAIRGDSSYGYTF.

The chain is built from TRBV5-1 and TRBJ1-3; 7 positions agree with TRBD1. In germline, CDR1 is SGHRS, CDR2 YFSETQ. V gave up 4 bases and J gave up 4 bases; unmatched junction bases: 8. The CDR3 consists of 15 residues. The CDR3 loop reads CASSPDRMRGNTIYF. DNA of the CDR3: TGCGCCAGCAGCCCGGACAGGATGAGAGGAAACACCATATATTTT.

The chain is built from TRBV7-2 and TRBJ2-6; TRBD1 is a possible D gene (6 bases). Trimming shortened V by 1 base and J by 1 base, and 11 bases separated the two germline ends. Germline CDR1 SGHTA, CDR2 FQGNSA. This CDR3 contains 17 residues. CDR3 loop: CASSLGLGGSGANVLTF. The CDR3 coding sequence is TGTGCCAGCAGCTTAGGATTAGGGGGATCTGGGGCCAACGTCCTGACTTTC.

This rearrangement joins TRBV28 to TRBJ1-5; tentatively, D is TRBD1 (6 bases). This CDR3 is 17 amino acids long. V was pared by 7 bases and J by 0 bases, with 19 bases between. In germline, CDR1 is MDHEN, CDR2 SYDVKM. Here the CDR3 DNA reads TGTGCCAGCATCGGAGCAGGGGCACTCTATAGCAATCAGCCCCAGCATTTT. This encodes CASIGAGALYSNQPQHF.

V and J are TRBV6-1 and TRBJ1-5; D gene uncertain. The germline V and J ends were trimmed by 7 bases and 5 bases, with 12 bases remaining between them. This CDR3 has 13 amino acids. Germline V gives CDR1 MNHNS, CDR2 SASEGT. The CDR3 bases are TGTGCCAGCATACTAGCGGGAGATCAGCCCCAGCATTTT. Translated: CASILAGDQPQHF.

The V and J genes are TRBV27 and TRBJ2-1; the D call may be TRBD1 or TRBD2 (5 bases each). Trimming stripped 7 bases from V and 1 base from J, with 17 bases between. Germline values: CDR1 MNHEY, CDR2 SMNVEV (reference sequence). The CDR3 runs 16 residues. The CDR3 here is CASKGRDRNSYNEQFF. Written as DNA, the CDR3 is TGTGCCAGCAAGGGCCGGGACCGAAATTCCTACAATGAGCAGTTCTTC.

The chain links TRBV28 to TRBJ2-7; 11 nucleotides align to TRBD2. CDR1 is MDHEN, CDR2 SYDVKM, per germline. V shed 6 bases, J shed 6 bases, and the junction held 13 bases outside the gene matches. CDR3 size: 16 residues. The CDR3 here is CASSRIAGGPGFEQYF. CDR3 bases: TGTGCCAGCAGCCGGATAGCGGGAGGGCCGGGATTCGAGCAGTACTTC.

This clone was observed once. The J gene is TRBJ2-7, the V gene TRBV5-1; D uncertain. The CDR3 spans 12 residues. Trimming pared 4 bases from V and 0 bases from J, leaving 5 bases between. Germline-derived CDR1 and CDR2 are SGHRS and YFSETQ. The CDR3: CASSQTSYEQYF. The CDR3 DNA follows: TGCGCCAGCAGCCAGACCTCCTACGAGCAGTACTTC. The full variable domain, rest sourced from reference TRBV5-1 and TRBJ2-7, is KAGVTQTPRYLIKTRGQQVTLSCSPISGHRSVSWYQQTPGQGLQFLFEYFSETQRNKGNFPGRFSGRQFSNSRSEMNVSTLELGDSALYLCASSQTSYEQYFGPGTRLTVT.

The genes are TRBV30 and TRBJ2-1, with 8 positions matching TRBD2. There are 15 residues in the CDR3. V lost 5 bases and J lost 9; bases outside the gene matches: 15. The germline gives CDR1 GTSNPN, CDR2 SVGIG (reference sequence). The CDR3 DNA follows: TGTGCCTGGGAGCCGGGACTAGTTCATCTGGGTGAGCAGTTCTTC. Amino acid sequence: CAWEPGLVHLGEQFF. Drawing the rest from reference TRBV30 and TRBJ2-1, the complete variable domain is SQTIHQWPATLVQPVGSPLSLECTVEGTSNPNLYWYRQAAGRGLQLLFYSVGIGQISSEVPQNLSASRPQDRQFILSSKKLLLSDSGFYLCAWEPGLVHLGEQFFGPGTRLTVL.

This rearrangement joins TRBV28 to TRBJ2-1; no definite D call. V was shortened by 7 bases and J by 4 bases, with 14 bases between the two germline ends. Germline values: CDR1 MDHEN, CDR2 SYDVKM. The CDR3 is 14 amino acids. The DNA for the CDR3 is TGTGCCAGCACGGGTAACATCGATTACAATGAGCAGTTCTTC. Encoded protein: CASTGNIDYNEQFF.

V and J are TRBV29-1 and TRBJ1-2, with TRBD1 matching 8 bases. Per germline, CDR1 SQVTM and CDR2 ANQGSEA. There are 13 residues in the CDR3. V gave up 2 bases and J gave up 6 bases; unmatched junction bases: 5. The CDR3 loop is CSVEKGQENGYTF. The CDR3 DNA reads TGCAGCGTTGAAAAGGGACAGGAGAATGGCTACACCTTC.